This T cell receptor beta chain originates from a study of blood T cell repertoires in COVID-19. Looking at the study overall: Sites in the United States, Italy and Spain provided acute and convalescent COVID-19 samples. PBMCs, B-cell-depleted T cells, or T cells were the source of the cDNA or gDNA that made up the material.

Assay used: immunoSEQ multiplex PCR; TCRdb lists only in-frame clones, some missing. Of roughly 190,000 clones listed, around nine tenths are singletons. The ends lost 0 bases at V and 6 bases at J; junction bases unmatched: 6. Looked up from germline, CDR1 is SGDLS and CDR2 is YYNGEE. This CDR3 has 15 residues. The source material was peripheral blood. The chain has TRBV9 and TRBJ2-1, with 7 bases fitting TRBD1. The receptor comes from a man between 18 and 29 years old with active or convalescent COVID-19. This CDR3 reads CASSVEGQQANEQFF. DNA of the CDR3: TGTGCCAGCAGCGTAGAGGGACAGCAGGCCAATGAGCAGTTCTTC.